A selection of T cell receptor beta chains follows, all from one sample in a study of Ad26.COV2.S vaccination and SARS-CoV-2 variants. The protocol was immunoSEQ multiplex PCR, while the TCRdb copy is restricted to in-frame clones and leaves out a portion. Of 350,000 to 450,000 clones in the sample, around nine tenths were seen once. This specimen was peripheral blood, taken in a trial of Ad26.COV2.S vaccine versus placebo. The receptors shown here come from a person between 18 and 60 years old who received the Ad26.COV2.S COVID-19 vaccine or a placebo. CDR3s include the opening cysteine and the closing phenylalanine or tryptophan. A D gene is named only where the DNA matches it firmly. A row's size may be missing; if present it is once, few, many or a size class.

V: TRBV12-5; D: TRBD1; size: .; J: TRBJ2-6; DNA: TGTGCTAGTGGTTTCACCGGGACAGGGGGCGCTGGGGCCAACGTCCTGACTTTC; CDR3: CASGFTGTGGAGANVLTF
V: TRBV7-6; D: .; size: .; J: TRBJ1-5; DNA: TGTGCCAGCAGCTTAGACGGGAATAGCAATCAGCCCCAGCATTTT; CDR3: CASSLDGNSNQPQHF
V: TRBV18; D: TRBD1; size: .; J: TRBJ2-7; DNA: TGTGCCAGCTCAGCCGGGACAGGACTCTACGAGCAGTACTTC; CDR3: CASSAGTGLYEQYF
V: TRBV3-1/TRBV3-2; D: .; size: .; J: TRBJ2-3; DNA: TGTGCCAGCAGCCAAGATCTCTGGCAACTCCCAAGCGCAGATACGCAGTATTTT; CDR3: CASSQDLWQLPSADTQYF
V: TRBV4-1; D: .; size: .; J: TRBJ1-1; DNA: TGCGCCAGCAGGCCCGTCGCAGCAAAGGGTGGCACTGAAGCTTTCTTT; CDR3: CASRPVAAKGGTEAFF
V: TRBV19; D: .; size: .; J: TRBJ2-7; DNA: TGTGCCAGTAGTTTGATGGACAGCTCCTACGAGCAGTACTTC; CDR3: CASSLMDSSYEQYF
V: TRBV12-3/TRBV12-4; D: .; size: .; J: TRBJ1-1; DNA: TGTGCCAGCAGCCTCCGGGTCTACACTGAAGCTTTCTTT; CDR3: CASSLRVYTEAFF
V: TRBV2; D: TRBD1; size: once; J: TRBJ1-1; DNA: TGTGCCAGCACACGACAGGGATTAAGCACTGAAGCTTTCTTT; CDR3: CASTRQGLSTEAFF
V: TRBV18; D: .; size: .; J: TRBJ1-5; DNA: TGTGCCAGCTCGATGACCACAGTATATAGCAATCAGCCCCAGCATTTT; CDR3: CASSMTTVYSNQPQHF
V: TRBV9; D: .; size: .; J: TRBJ1-1; DNA: TGTGCCAGCAGCGTAAACGACGGAAGAGCTTTCTTT; CDR3: CASSVNDGRAFF
V: TRBV7-9; D: .; size: .; J: TRBJ2-1; DNA: TGTGCCAGCAGCTTAGAAGGGACCGAAAAGTTTAAGCAGTTCTTC; CDR3: CASSLEGTEKFKQFF
V: TRBV12-3/TRBV12-4; D: .; size: .; J: TRBJ1-2; DNA: TGTGCCAGCGGGTTAACTAACTATGGCTACACCTTC; CDR3: CASGLTNYGYTF
V: TRBV5-1; D: .; size: .; J: TRBJ2-1; DNA: TGCGCCAGCAGCTTGGATAGGGGCTCCTACAATGAGCAGTTCTTC; CDR3: CASSLDRGSYNEQFF
V: TRBV4-1; D: .; size: .; J: TRBJ1-5; DNA: TGCGCCAGCAGCCAAGAACGGGGGCAGCCCCAGCATTTT; CDR3: CASSQERGQPQHF
V: TRBV7-8; D: .; size: .; J: TRBJ1-2; DNA: TGTGCCAGCAGCGGGGAGAATTATGGCTACACCTTC; CDR3: CASSGENYGYTF
V: TRBV4-3; D: TRBD2; size: .; J: TRBJ2-4; DNA: TGCGCCAGCAGCCAAGAGGCTAGCGGGGGGTTAGCCAAAAACATTCAGTACTTC; CDR3: CASSQEASGGLAKNIQYF
V: TRBV7-9; D: .; size: .; J: TRBJ1-2; DNA: TGTGCCAGCAGCTTACAAAACTATGGCTACACCTTC; CDR3: CASSLQNYGYTF
V: TRBV9; D: TRBD1; size: .; J: TRBJ1-1; DNA: TGTGCCAGCAGCGTATTTCCCGGGACAGAGAACACTGAAGCTTTCTTT; CDR3: CASSVFPGTENTEAFF
V: TRBV10-3; D: .; size: .; J: TRBJ1-2; DNA: TGTGCCATCAGTGGAGGACCGGTGGGGTATGGCTACACCTTC; CDR3: CAISGGPVGYGYTF
V: TRBV3-1/TRBV3-2; D: .; size: many; J: TRBJ1-1; DNA: TGTGCCAGCAGCAAAGGTAGAGGGACTTTCTTT; CDR3: CASSKGRGTFF
V: TRBV5-4; D: TRBD2; size: .; J: TRBJ2-3; DNA: TGTGCCAGCAGCCCCCCGGGGGGGCAAGATACGCAGTATTTT; CDR3: CASSPPGGQDTQYF
V: TRBV9; D: .; size: few; J: TRBJ2-3; DNA: TGTGCCAGCAGCGTAAGCGGAACTAGCACAGATACGCAGTATTTT; CDR3: CASSVSGTSTDTQYF
V: TRBV18; D: .; size: .; J: TRBJ1-1; DNA: TGTGCCAGCTCGCCTCCCTTGGGAATCGTCACTGAAGCTTTCTTT; CDR3: CASSPPLGIVTEAFF
V: TRBV6-2/TRBV6-3; D: TRBD1; size: .; J: TRBJ1-5; DNA: TGTGCCAGCAGCTGGGGGGCGACAGGGTACAATCAGCCCCAGCATTTT; CDR3: CASSWGATGYNQPQHF
V: TRBV9; D: .; size: .; J: TRBJ1-1; DNA: TGTGCCAGCAGCTCTGGCAGGGGCTGGGGCACTGAAGCTTTCTTT; CDR3: CASSSGRGWGTEAFF
V: TRBV9; D: TRBD1; size: .; J: TRBJ1-6; DNA: TGTGCCAGCAGCGTAGGGGTCCGAGGGGGCCCCTATAATTCACCCCTCCACTTT; CDR3: CASSVGVRGGPYNSPLHF
V: TRBV28; D: .; size: .; J: TRBJ2-1; DNA: TGTGCCAGCAGTTTATATCGAGGGGGTGCGGATGAGCAGTTCTTC; CDR3: CASSLYRGGADEQFF
V: TRBV5-4; D: .; size: .; J: TRBJ2-7; DNA: TGTGCCAGCAGTGTTTCTAGCCTCCGAGGCTACGAGCAGTACTTC; CDR3: CASSVSSLRGYEQYF
V: TRBV5-1; D: .; size: .; J: TRBJ1-3; DNA: TGCGCCAGCAGCCCGCGAGGCACGGGGGGCTCAACTGGAAACACCATATATTTT; CDR3: CASSPRGTGGSTGNTIYF
V: TRBV3-1/TRBV3-2; D: .; size: once; J: TRBJ1-1; DNA: TGTGCCAGCAGCTCAGTTCGGGGGTCCGAAGCTTTCTTT; CDR3: CASSSVRGSEAFF
V: TRBV4-1; D: .; size: .; J: TRBJ1-5; DNA: TGCGCCAGCAGCCAATGGCGGGGGGAGCCCCAGCATTTT; CDR3: CASSQWRGEPQHF
V: TRBV6-6; D: .; size: .; J: TRBJ1-1; DNA: TGTGCCAGCAGTCCAGGGGTGGAAACTGAAGCTTTCTTT; CDR3: CASSPGVETEAFF
V: TRBV11-1; D: .; size: .; J: TRBJ1-5; DNA: TGTGCCAGCAGCTCGGAAACCGGGATCCAGCATTTT; CDR3: CASSSETGIQHF
V: TRBV15; D: .; size: .; J: TRBJ1-5; DNA: TGTGCCACCAGCAGAGATCGGACGCCGTATAGCAATCAGCCCCAGCATTTT; CDR3: CATSRDRTPYSNQPQHF
V: TRBV5-4; D: .; size: .; J: TRBJ1-6; DNA: TGTGCCAGCAGCCAGGACAGCTATAATTCACCCCTCCACTTT; CDR3: CASSQDSYNSPLHF
V: TRBV6-5; D: .; size: .; J: TRBJ2-1; DNA: TGTGCCAGCAGCAAAAGTTCCAAGCCCAATGAGCAGTTCTTC; CDR3: CASSKSSKPNEQFF